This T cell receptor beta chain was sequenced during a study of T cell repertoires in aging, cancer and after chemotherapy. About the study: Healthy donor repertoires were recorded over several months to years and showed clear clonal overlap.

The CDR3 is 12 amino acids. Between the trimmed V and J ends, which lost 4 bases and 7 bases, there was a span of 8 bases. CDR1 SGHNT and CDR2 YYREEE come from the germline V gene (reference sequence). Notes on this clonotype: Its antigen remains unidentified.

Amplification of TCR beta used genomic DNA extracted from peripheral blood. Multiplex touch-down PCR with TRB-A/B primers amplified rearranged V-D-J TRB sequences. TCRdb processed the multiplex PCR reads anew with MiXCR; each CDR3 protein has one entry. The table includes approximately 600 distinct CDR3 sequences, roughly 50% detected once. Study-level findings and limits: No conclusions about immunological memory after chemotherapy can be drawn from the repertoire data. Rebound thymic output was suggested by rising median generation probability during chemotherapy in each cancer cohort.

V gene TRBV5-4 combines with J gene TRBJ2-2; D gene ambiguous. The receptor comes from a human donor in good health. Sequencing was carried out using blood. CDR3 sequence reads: CASSPPSGELFF. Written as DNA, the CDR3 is TGTGCCAGCAGCCCCCCGAGCGGGGAGCTGTTTTTT. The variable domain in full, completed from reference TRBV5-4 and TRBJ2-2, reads ETGVTQSPTHLIKTRGQQVTLRCSSQSGHNTVSWYQQALGQGPQFIFQYYREEENGRGNFPPRFSGLQFPNYSSELNVNALELDDSALYLCASSPPSGELFFGEGSRLTVL.